One TCR beta chain is described in this entry. Measured with immunoSEQ multiplex PCR; TCRdb has only the in-frame clones, and not every one. In the table there are around 170,000 clones, about 74% of which are singletons. This specimen belongs to a study of blood T cell repertoires in COVID-19. Study as a whole: The analysed material was cDNA or gDNA that came from T cells, B-cell-depleted T cells, or PBMCs.

Trimming removed 6 bases from V and 11 bases from J; junction bases left unmatched: 12. This CDR3 spans 15 amino acids. Germline loops: CDR1 MDHEN, CDR2 SYDVKM. V and J are TRBV28 and TRBJ1-5, with TRBD1 matching over 11 bases. Sequences were obtained from peripheral blood. This receptor was identified in a woman at least 80 years old with acute or convalescent COVID-19. CDR3 nucleotide sequence: TGTGCCAGCAGGGGGACAGGGGGGCCACTTTTGGCCCAGCATTTT. This encodes CASRGTGGPLLAQHF.